This TCR beta chain was observed in a study of cytomegalovirus exposure and HLA in healthy donors (dated by TCRdb to about 2017). Regarding the complete study: According to an earlier analysis of several hundred of the donors, about 170 million T cells yielded 95 million to 140 million unique TCR beta sequences and 276 Gb of sequence data. An early release covering just under 650 HLA-typed donors comprised 300 to 350 gigabases of sequencing data and approximately 85 million unique TCR sequences. Among the roughly 380 genotyped donors, about 83% belonged to the genetic ancestry cluster associated with self-reported Caucasian donors. The study aimed to test whether cataloging public T cell receptors could reveal signatures of past pathogen exposure. The T cell repertoires of under 750 subjects were profiled by immunosequencing and related to cytomegalovirus serostatus. Along with the approximately 670-subject first cohort, a separate validation cohort of around 120 different subjects was used. High-throughput TCR immunosequencing, statistical association of individual TCRs with disease status, and machine learning were combined to predict cytomegalovirus infection status. To study patterns of TCR occurrence, a later analysis re-analyzed previously published TCR beta repertoires from under 750 donors and added high-resolution HLA genotyping. Rather than drawing on any new phenotypic data, the later analysis identified candidate immune exposures from TCR beta sequences and the way those sequences occurred across donors. To decide whether each TCR beta V gene segment behaved as functional or pseudogenic, an earlier analysis of nearly 600 of the donors relied on high-throughput TCR beta sequencing. Alongside the repertoire data, information on donor age, sex, ethnicity and CMV serostatus was compiled. A later genetic analysis took genome-wide SNP genotypes for about 55% of the roughly 700 donors and used that subset as a discovery cohort. All discovery cohort repertoires had been generated using a single sequencing platform. HLA typing included class I and class II loci at four-digit resolution. Typing coverage varied by locus: about 620-630 donors for A, B, C, DRB1 and DQB1; around 560 for DQA1; about 570 for DPA1; around 450 for DPB1. Roughly 5 DR-DQ haplotypes were handled as single units for association and clustering, since linkage in the cohort was strong. Across around 400 genotyped donors of the cohort, an average of about 240,000 unique TCR beta nucleotide sequences per donor were sequenced, and roughly 17% of those sequences were non-productive.

As regards this clone: The target of this receptor is not known. Per-base qualities were not stored, and no clone one base away is much larger.

The CDR3 goes from the cysteine to the phenylalanine over 15 residues. The sequence is cut down to CDR3 DNA, 45 bases in frame from base 1. Relative to germline, V is 0 bases shorter and J is 1 base shorter, with 9 bases between their ends. The germline V gene (reference sequence) specifies LNHNV as CDR1 and YYDKDF as CDR2. Study-wide conclusions, independent of this receptor: In an earlier analysis of a few hundred of the donors, most TCR beta V segments were observed in productive rearrangements about 87% or about 30% of the time, broadly matching IMGT annotations. Linkage disequilibrium might explain the correlated functional status among segregating V segments, but an unknown experimental factor could not be excluded. Most TCR sequences were observed very rarely across donors, whereas some public TCRs were present in many individuals. A further reported finding was that TCR beta sequences accurately predicted the HLA-A and HLA-B alleles for most subjects in the first cohort. A later analysis found that TCR association rates varied across HLA loci, with DRB1 alleles showing the most associated TCRs and HLA-C alleles the fewest. Specific HLA alleles were associated with 18,000 or so TCR beta sequences at a false discovery rate of 0.05 in a later analysis. Three of the identified cytomegalovirus-associated TCR beta chains were confirmed in vitro to be specific for cytomegalovirus antigens. In a later analysis, several top co-occurrence clusters were reported to appear linked to parvovirus B19, influenza, CMV and Epstein-Barr virus. Roughly uniform sequencing depth across donors was assumed in presence/absence analyses, although this assumption may not hold. In both the original and validation cohorts, the classifier was reported to diagnose cytomegalovirus status with high specificity and sensitivity. The authors suggested that the approach could potentially be generalized to other disease states and immunological phenotypes. Some IMGT-functional V segments, including TRBV6-2 and TRBV6-3, could not be told apart with the 87-base-pair reads, so those segments were excluded. According to a later genetic analysis, donors in an Asian-associated ancestry cluster had fewer N-insertions in productive TCRs than the roughly 670-donor mean. A later analysis found that most CMV-associated TCR beta chains appeared HLA-restricted, with HLA associations seemingly driven largely by CMV exposure. In a later analysis, HLA-associated TCR beta chains were found to be more clonally expanded and to have lower generation probabilities than equally common non-associated chains. A later genetic analysis associated a missense DCLRE1C variant with V-gene and J-gene trimming of TCR beta chains, and an independent cohort replicated the association. Only TCR beta chains were sequenced in this cohort, and the absence of alpha or paired-chain data limited detectable features. For the cohort, immune exposure information was limited to CMV serostatus. HLA typing was unavailable for some donors at each locus, so association tests used only the typed subset. Because counts were too low, seventeen rarely observed V segments, including chromosome 9 orphons, were excluded from the earlier analysis of 587 of the donors. A cluster of highly shared sequence variants was judged likely to represent a technical artifact of the sequencing pipeline. When HLA alleles, especially DR and DQ, strongly co-occurred, TCR associations were difficult to assign to individual alleles. A total of around 150 TCR beta chains were listed by the study as associated with cytomegalovirus.

Library generation was performed with the immunoSEQ multiplex PCR assay. For the multiplex PCR, a mixture combining 60 forward primers for TCR Vbeta segments and 13 reverse primers for TCR Jbeta segments was used. A multiplex PCR assay on genomic DNA amplified the CDR3 region of rearranged TCR beta genes. On the Illumina HiSeq System, the amplified TCR beta libraries were sequenced as 87-base-pair reads. As for how the authors treated the data: In a later analysis, tens of millions of unique TCR beta chains were counted across the 650 to 700 repertoires, and roughly 11 million of these chains were shared by at least two donors. Raw reads were error-corrected and collapsed into unique sequences by a nearest-neighbor algorithm in which closely related sequences were merged to remove PCR and sequencing errors. V, D and J gene segments were assigned by aligning CDR3 sequences to IMGT reference sequences. For a sequence to be retained, a match of at least six nucleotides was required to both a V gene segment and a J gene segment. Rearrangements were called productive when the CDR3 lacked stop codons and stayed in frame with V and J; all others were non-productive. Following IMGT convention, CDR3 was defined as the stretch from the second conserved V-encoded cysteine up to the conserved J-encoded phenylalanine. Sequences without an unambiguous match to a single V gene segment were excluded from the earlier analysis of about 630 of the donors. An earlier analysis of several hundred of the donors called V segments functional above 56.7% productive rearrangements and segregating when the between-donor standard deviation exceeded 5%. A statistical classification framework was built for diagnosing cytomegalovirus status from the catalog of TCR beta chain sequences. A later analysis assigned V and J genes by comparing TCR nucleotide sequences with IMGT/GENE-DB human TR gene sequences. A later analysis assigned CDR3 sequences and most-parsimonious VDJ recombination scenarios with the TCRdist pipeline. In a later analysis, each TCR beta chain was defined by its CDR3 amino acid sequence together with its V-gene family, and reads without a unique V-gene family were excluded. A later analysis removed over 500 highly shared, low-generation-probability nucleotide sequences to deal with suspected cross-contamination and a sequencing artifact. For each public chain, a later analysis derived a clonal expansion index from normalized ranks of inferred template counts within each repertoire. Generation probabilities in a later analysis came from a VDJ recombination model fitted to out-of-frame rearrangements, and those results were checked against IGoR. A later analysis scored TCR-TCR, TCR-HLA and TCR-CMV co-occurrence with hypergeometric tests, applying a repertoire-size bias correction to TCR pairs. False discovery rates were estimated in a later analysis by permuting HLA or CMV assignments 20 times. In a later analysis, co-occurring TCRs were grouped with DBSCAN, and TCRdist sequence similarity was added when clustering was performed within HLA-allele-positive subsets. For co-occurrence clustering, repertoires with fewer than 30,000 or more than 120,000 public chains were excluded, along with a handful of repertoires with anomalous nucleotide sharing. Drawn from immuneACCESS, this table holds only the in-frame rearrangements with V and J called that TCRdb kept. Clones are partly lost; checked studies trace under half to an unresolved V gene and leave the rest unexplained. V, J and clone size derive from that table, while D and trimming were established from the DNA sequence. This sample has 50,000 to 70,000 clones in its table, and around 62% of those were observed once. The top ten clonotypes cover approximately 2.6% of the sample.

The cohort consisted of 666 healthy bone marrow donors. Cohort members were all nominally healthy when sampled, although unrecorded immune exposures were likely present. The donor tested CMV seronegative and was one of the 352 seronegative cohort members. A peripheral blood sample was collected from each donor, and TCR beta sequencing was performed on peripheral blood mononuclear cells. The Qiagen DNeasy Blood Extraction Kit was used to extract genomic DNA from the blood cell samples. Sequenced material: PBMCs. Rearrangement joined TRBV15 to TRBJ2-5, with the D gene too uncertain to name. The receptor's source is a young man in good health and CMV-seronegative. The DNA is TGTGCCACCAGCAGAGATCTGGCAACCCAAGAGACCCAGTACTTC. Translated, it gives CATSRDLATQETQYF.